Shown below are 10 T cell receptor beta chains from a single sample sequenced in a study of identical twins. Using its own MiXCR run on the 5' RACE reads, TCRdb lists one record per CDR3 protein. The sample lists approximately 150,000 distinct CDR3 sequences; around 3.4% were seen once. The sample consisted of memory T cells sorted from blood. The receptors here all came from a man between 18 and 29 years old in good health.

This clonotype showed up many times. The V and J genes are TRBV2 and TRBJ2-5; TRBD2 agrees at 13 bases. The V segment lost 6 bases and the J segment 4 bases; nucleotides outside the gene matches: 5. The CDR3 runs 15 residues. Germline CDR1 is SNHLY and CDR2 is FYNNEI. The CDR3 nucleotides read TGTGCCAGCAGAGGACTAGCGGGAGAGGGAGAGACCCAGTACTTC. Translated, it gives CASRGLAGEGETQYF.

The chain employs TRBV2 and TRBJ2-7, with D perhaps matching TRBD1 (6 bases). The length of the CDR3 is 12 residues. Germline CDR1 and CDR2: SNHLY and FYNNEI. The germline V and J ends were trimmed by 1 base and 9 bases, with 10 bases remaining between them. CDR3 DNA sequence: TGTGCCAGCAGTGAAGGGGGGCGCGTGCAGTACTTC. Its protein is CASSEGGRVQYF.

In this sample, this clonotype turned up many times. This chain uses TRBV12-3 or TRBV12-4 with TRBJ2-2; D gene ambiguous. Trimming removed 7 bases at V and 8 bases at J, with 5 bases between. This CDR3 is built from 10 residues. CDR3 amino acids: CASKSGELFF. The CDR3 DNA follows: TGTGCCAGCAAGTCAGGGGAGCTGTTTTTT.

This clonotype was detected many times. The chain joins TRBV10-2 to TRBJ2-3; possible D gene TRBD1, 6 bases. Per the germline V gene, CDR1 is WSHSY and CDR2 is SAAADI. CDR3 length: 14 amino acids. Trimming took 0 bases from V and 6 from J, leaving 10 bases between them. The CDR3 here is CASSESGQWDTQYF. The CDR3 DNA is TGCGCCAGCAGTGAGTCGGGACAATGGGATACGCAGTATTTT.

Ten or more counts support this clonotype. V and J are TRBV7-2 and TRBJ2-5; the match to TRBD2 covers 9 bases. CDR3 size: 15 residues. The V gene's germline CDR1 is SGHTA and CDR2 FQGNSA. The trim removed 2 bases at V and 5 bases at J, leaving 6 bases unmatched. As DNA, the CDR3 is TGTGCCAGCAGCTTACCTAGCGGGAACAAGGAGACCCAGTACTTC. This translates into CASSLPSGNKETQYF.

This clonotype showed up many times. This chain joins TRBV20-1 and TRBJ2-1; D may be TRBD2 (5 bases). Germline lookup yields CDR1 DFQATT and CDR2 SNEGSKA (reference sequence). The V and J ends lost 6 bases and 5 bases respectively, with 14 bases between them. The CDR3 contains 13 residues. The CDR3 nucleotides are TGCAGTGCCAGGACTGGTTTCGACAATGAGCAGTTCTTC. Translated, it gives CSARTGFDNEQFF.

This clonotype was seen repeatedly, ten times or more. This CDR3 is CASSFERPGELFF. For the CDR3, the DNA is TGTGCCAGCAGTTTTGAGCGGCCCGGGGAGCTGTTTTTT. The V call is TRBV12-3 or TRBV12-4, the J call TRBJ2-2; the D gene is possibly TRBD2 (5 bases). This CDR3 is built from 13 residues. Trimming shortened V by 3 bases and J by 6 bases, and 8 bases separated the two germline ends.

This clonotype was counted at least ten times. This chain uses TRBV11-3 with TRBJ2-7; D is perhaps TRBD1 (5 bases). Trimming took off 6 bases at V and 4 bases at J, with 10 bases between the two ends. The CDR3 length is 12 residues. In germline, CDR1 is SGHNT, CDR2 YENEEA. CDR3 amino acids: CASSRQGYEQYV. CDR3 DNA: TGTGCCAGCAGTCGTCAGGGATACGAGCAGTACGTC.

The table lists this clonotype with a few counts. This sequence joins TRBV20-1 and TRBJ1-2, with TRBD1 matching 7 bases. The CDR3 totals 14 residues. Germline values: CDR1 DFQATT, CDR2 SNEGSKA (reference sequence). Trimming took 1 base from V and 3 from J; bases not matched to a gene: 5. The CDR3 DNA sequence: TGCAGTGCTAGAGTACTCCAGGGGGACTATGGCTACACCTTC. Its protein is CSARVLQGDYGYTF.

This clonotype was seen repeatedly, ten times or more. The chain joins TRBV6-2 or TRBV6-3 to TRBJ2-7; D remains ambiguous. V was clipped by 7 bases and J by 4 bases, with 11 bases between them. CDR1 is MNHEY and CDR2 is SVGEGT in the germline V gene. This CDR3 has 12 residues. In nucleotides, the CDR3 is TGTGCCAGCACCGATTACGGTTACGAGCAGTACTTC. Amino acid sequence: CASTDYGYEQYF.